This T cell receptor (beta chain) was obtained from a study of blood T cell repertoires in COVID-19. Across the whole study: COVID-19 samples collected from the United States, Italy and Spain covered acute and convalescent phases. T cells, B-cell-depleted T cells, or PBMCs provided the cDNA or gDNA that served as material.

As originally analysed: By means of reference gene primer amplification, nucleated cell counts were estimated. Produced via immunoSEQ multiplex PCR; TCRdb's table is partial and in-frame only. V, J and clone size derive from that table, while D and trimming were established from the DNA sequence. Here the sample spans about 230,000 clones, 88% being singletons. The length of the CDR3 is 16 residues. V dropped 3 bases and J dropped 2; count of bases not matched to a gene: 6. CDR1 LGHNA and CDR2 YSLEER come from the germline V gene. V and J are TRBV4-3 and TRBJ2-1; 8 nucleotides line up with TRBD2. The sample comprised peripheral blood. The clonotype comes from a woman aged 55-75 years with acute or convalescent COVID-19. The CDR3 region is CASSQFTSGAYNEQFF. The CDR3 DNA reads as TGCGCCAGCAGCCAGTTTACTAGCGGAGCCTACAATGAGCAGTTCTTC.